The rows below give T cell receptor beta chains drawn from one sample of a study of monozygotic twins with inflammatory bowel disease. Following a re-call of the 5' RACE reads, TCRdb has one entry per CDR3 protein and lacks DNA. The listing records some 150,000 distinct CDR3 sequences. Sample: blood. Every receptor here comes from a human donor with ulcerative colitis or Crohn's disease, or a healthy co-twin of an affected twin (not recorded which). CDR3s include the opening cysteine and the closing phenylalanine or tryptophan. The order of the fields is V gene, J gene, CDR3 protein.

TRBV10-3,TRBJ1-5,CAITQDRDNQPQHF
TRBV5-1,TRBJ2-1,CASSLVEGYSYNEQFF
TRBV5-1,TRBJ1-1,CASSVIHGGDTEAFF
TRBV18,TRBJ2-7,CASSPGLNSYEQYF
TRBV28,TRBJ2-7,CASSSGLSTYEQYF
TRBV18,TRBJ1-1,CASSATGTGGITEAFF
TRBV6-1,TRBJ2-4,CASSDGVLAKNIQYF
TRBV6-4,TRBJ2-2,CASSDRRGGELFF
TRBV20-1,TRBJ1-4,CSASFQKDEKLFF
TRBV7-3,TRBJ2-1,CASSLMSSGRASNEQFF
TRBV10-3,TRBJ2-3,CAISNRGLEADTQYF
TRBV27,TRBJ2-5,CASSQRRDLQETQYF
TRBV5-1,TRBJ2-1,CASSLGGANNEQFF
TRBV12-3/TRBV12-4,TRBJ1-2,CASSPDRGLLGYTF
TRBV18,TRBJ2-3,CASSLFSGITDTQYF
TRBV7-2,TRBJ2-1,CASSQLGRSDPPDEQFF
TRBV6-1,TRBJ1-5,CASRASWGNQPQHF
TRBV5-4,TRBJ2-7,CASSITGAGEQYF
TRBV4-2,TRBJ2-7,CASSQVGTGPYEQYF
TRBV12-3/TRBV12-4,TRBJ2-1,CASSLRTSGDSYNEQFF
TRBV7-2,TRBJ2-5,CASSSQTGQETQYF
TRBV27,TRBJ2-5,CAARRGETQYF
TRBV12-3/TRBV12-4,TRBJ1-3,CASSHSRGAGNTIYF
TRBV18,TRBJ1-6,CASSPGWGGGNSPLHF
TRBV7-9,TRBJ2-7,CASSPSGLSYEQYF
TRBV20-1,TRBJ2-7,CSARSGGGQYF
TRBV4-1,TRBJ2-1,CASSPAWGGFNEQFF
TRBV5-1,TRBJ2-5,CASSLEMARTGLTFEETQYF
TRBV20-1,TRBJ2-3,CSALGLAASTDTQYF
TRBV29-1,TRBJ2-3,CSGRISGTDTQYF
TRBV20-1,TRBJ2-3,CSARPGLITDTQYF
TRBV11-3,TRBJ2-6,CASSGVGGVKAVANVLTF
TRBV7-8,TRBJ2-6,CASSYPRGAGANVLTF
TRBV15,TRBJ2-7,CATSRGGTEVRYEQYF
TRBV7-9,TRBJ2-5,CASSDYRGQVQETQYF
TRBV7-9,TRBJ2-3,CASSFGSSDTQYF
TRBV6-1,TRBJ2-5,CASRHRRYQETQYF
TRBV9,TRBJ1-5,CASSVSGLSNQPQHF
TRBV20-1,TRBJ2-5,CSASRDGETQYF
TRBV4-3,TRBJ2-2,CASSHLGGTPNTGELFF
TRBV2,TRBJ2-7,CASSDWLAGYPRYF
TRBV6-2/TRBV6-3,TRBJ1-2,CASNENRDYTF
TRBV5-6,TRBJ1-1,CASSHDDRAVGTEAFF
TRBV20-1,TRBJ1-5,CSALGGSYSNQPQHF
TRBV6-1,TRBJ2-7,CASSRQGYSSYEQYF
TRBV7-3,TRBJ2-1,CASSLHLATSGSLEQFF
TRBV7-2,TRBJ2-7,CASSFGVELSSYEQYF
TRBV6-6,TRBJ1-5,CASISLRVGQPQHF
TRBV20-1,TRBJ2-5,CSAPRGTGVQETQYF
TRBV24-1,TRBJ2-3,CATSDLKGPAASTDTQYF
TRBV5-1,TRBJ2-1,CASSLVGTVYNEQFF
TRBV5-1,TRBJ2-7,CASSLGPRGTAYEQYF
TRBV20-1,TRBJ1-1,CSARRFGGVSGDTEAFF
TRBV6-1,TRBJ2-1,CASRTPSGGSYNEQFF
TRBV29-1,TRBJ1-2,CSALDSPYGYTF
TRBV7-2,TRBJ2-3,CASSPGTSTQYF
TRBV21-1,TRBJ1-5,CASSNPGLRGSNQPQHF
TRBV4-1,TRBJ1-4,CASSQVLTSTNEKLFF